A selection of T cell receptor beta chains follows, all from one sample in a study of patients and donors after allogeneic stem cell transplantation. TCRdb redid the calling of the RT-PCR reads with MiXCR, one entry per CDR3 protein. Among fewer than 75,000 distinct CDR3 sequences listed, more than 25% were seen once. Input material: blood, either unsorted or a sorted T cell fraction (not recorded which). These receptor sequences come from a human donor who was either an allogeneic HSCT recipient or a stem cell or donor lymphocyte infusion donor (not recorded which). It is not recorded whose cells these are; they may come from a transplant donor. The CDR3 runs from the conserved cysteine through the conserved F or W. Fields, in order: clone size, D gene, V gene, J gene, CDR3 DNA, CDR3 protein. The D gene is left open where the match is weak. Clone size, where shown, is once, few, many, or a class for clones that have expanded.

-	-	TRBV18	TRBJ2-7	TGTGCCAGCTCACGAGACAGGAGGGCCCCCTCTACCTACGAGCAGTACTTC	CASSRDRRAPSTYEQYF
-	-	TRBV7-4	TRBJ1-1	TGTGCCAGCAGCCTGAAGGGTAGGGCATTGGGGAACAATGAAGCTTTCTTT	CASSLKGRALGNNEAFF
few	-	TRBV14	TRBJ2-3	TGTGCCAGCAGCCAATGGGTAACCACAGATACGCAGTATTTT	CASSQWVTTDTQYF
-	-	TRBV29-1	TRBJ2-1	TGCAGCGTTGAGGGTCCCCCCTTAGAGGAGCAGTTCTTC	CSVEGPPLEEQFF
few	-	TRBV28	TRBJ1-6	TGTGCCAGCAGTCCATCCTGGGGGAATTCACCCCTCCACTTT	CASSPSWGNSPLHF
few	-	TRBV30	TRBJ1-5	TGTGCCTGGAGTGTAAGGGGATCCACCAATCAGCCCCAGCATTTT	CAWSVRGSTNQPQHF
-	-	TRBV21-1	TRBJ2-2	TGTGCCAGCAGCAAAGTGGTAGGGTGGAACACCGGGGAGCTGTTTTTT	CASSKVVGWNTGELFF
-	-	TRBV5-1	TRBJ2-7	TGCGCCAGCAGCTTCAGGGCCGAGGTCTACGAGCAGTACTTC	CASSFRAEVYEQYF
-	-	TRBV27	TRBJ1-5	TGTGCCAGCAGTTTTATCGGGGGGAGTCAGCCCCAGCATTTT	CASSFIGGSQPQHF
-	TRBD1	TRBV6-2/TRBV6-3	TRBJ2-5	TGTGCCAGCGCCCGCCCTGACAGGGATGAGACCCAGTACTTC	CASARPDRDETQYF
-	-	TRBV9	TRBJ1-1	TGTGCCAGCACACACCCTCCCCACATCATGAACACTGAAGCTTTCTTT	CASTHPPHIMNTEAFF
-	-	TRBV20-1	TRBJ2-7	TGCAGTGCTAGAGAGCCCGACCACCGTCGCGAGCAGTACTTC	CSAREPDHRREQYF
many	-	TRBV7-6	TRBJ1-5	TGTGCCAGCAGCTTAGAGCCGGGCCCTGACTATCAGCCCCAGCATTTT	CASSLEPGPDYQPQHF
-	-	TRBV4-2	TRBJ1-3	TGTGCCAGCAGCCAAGGCGAAGGGGTTTCTGGAAACACCATATATTTT	CASSQGEGVSGNTIYF
-	-	TRBV3-1	TRBJ2-1	TGTGCCAGCAGTCCGGGACTCCTCGCCAATGAGCAGTTCTTC	CASSPGLLANEQFF
-	-	TRBV5-1	TRBJ2-5	TGCGCCAGCAGCTTTAACGGGGACCAAGAGACCCAGTACTTC	CASSFNGDQETQYF
few	-	TRBV20-1	TRBJ1-2	TGCAGTGTGAAACTACTTAAAGGGCGTCCGGTGGATAGCTACACCTTC	CSVKLLKGRPVDSYTF
-	-	TRBV29-1	TRBJ2-3	TGCAGCGTTGAGGCTCCGACAGGCACAGATACGCAGTATTTT	CSVEAPTGTDTQYF
-	TRBD2	TRBV7-9	TRBJ2-7	TGTGCCAGCAGCCTTAGCGGGGGATGGTTCTACGAGCAGTACTTC	CASSLSGGWFYEQYF
-	-	TRBV12-3/TRBV12-4	TRBJ2-1	TGTGCCAGCAGTTTTAGGTACAATGAGCAGTTCTTC	CASSFRYNEQFF
few	-	TRBV9	TRBJ1-1	TGTGCCAGCAGCGTAGCTTCGGGGTCCCCTGAAGCTTTCTTT	CASSVASGSPEAFF
-	-	TRBV20-1	TRBJ2-3	TGCAGTGCTAGAGACCAGGGGGATACGCAGTATTTT	CSARDQGDTQYF
few	-	TRBV6-5	TRBJ1-4	TGTGCCAGTGCGGGCAGGGGCCCTGAAAAACTGTTTTTT	CASAGRGPEKLFF
many	-	TRBV18	TRBJ1-2	TGTGCCAGCTCACCACCTCTACGCCGGGGAGGCTACACCTTC	CASSPPLRRGGYTF
few	-	TRBV20-1	TRBJ1-1	TGCAGTCCGGTGCCCGGACAGAGCCTTGAAGCTTTCTTT	CSPVPGQSLEAFF
-	-	TRBV21-1	TRBJ1-5	TGTGCCAGCAGCGCCAGAGGCAGGGCGCGGTTCGATAGCAATCAGCCCCAGCATTTT	CASSARGRARFDSNQPQHF
few	-	TRBV28	TRBJ1-5	TGTGCCAGCAGTTTATATGTGGGCAATCAGCCCCAGCATTTT	CASSLYVGNQPQHF
few	-	TRBV7-9	TRBJ2-7	TGTGCCAGCAGCCCGGGACCGGGAACCTACGAGCAGTACTTC	CASSPGPGTYEQYF
few	-	TRBV5-6	TRBJ2-3	TGTGCCAGCAGCTTTACGGCTTATAGCACAGATACGCAGTATTTT	CASSFTAYSTDTQYF
-	-	TRBV29-1	TRBJ1-5	TGCAGCGTTCAGACCAGCAATCAGCCCCAGCATTTT	CSVQTSNQPQHF
many	TRBD1	TRBV6-5	TRBJ1-5	TGTGCCAGCAGACGCGACAGGGATAGCAATCAGCCCCAGCATTTT	CASRRDRDSNQPQHF
-	TRBD2	TRBV20-1	TRBJ2-1	TGCAGTGGAACTAGCGGGTGGTACGATGAGCAGTTCTTC	CSGTSGWYDEQFF
-	-	TRBV3-1	TRBJ2-1	TGTGCCAGCAGCATATTATTTGGGCTGGCCAATGAGCAGTTCTTC	CASSILFGLANEQFF
-	-	TRBV7-9	TRBJ1-3	TGTGCCAGCAGCTTAATCACGGCTAGCTCTGGAAACACCATATATTTT	CASSLITASSGNTIYF
few	-	TRBV10-3	TRBJ2-5	TGTGCCATCAGTGAAGTTGATACGATCGAGACCCAGTACTTC	CAISEVDTIETQYF
few	TRBD1	TRBV10-3	TRBJ2-3	TGTGCCATCAGGGGACAGGGTGGAGATACGCAGTATTTT	CAIRGQGGDTQYF
-	-	TRBV7-9	TRBJ1-6	TGTGCCAGCAGCACTAGGTCGATTAAGGGACACTATTATAATTCACCCCTCCACTTT	CASSTRSIKGHYYNSPLHF
few	-	TRBV24-1	TRBJ2-3	TGTGCCACCGCCCCCAGCGGAATCACAGATACGCAGTATTTT	CATAPSGITDTQYF
-	-	TRBV12-3/TRBV12-4	TRBJ2-7	TGTGCCAGCAAAGGGCTGTCCTACGAGCAGTACTTC	CASKGLSYEQYF
once	-	TRBV10-3	TRBJ2-7	TGTGCCATCAGTGAGCCTAACCCTTTTTACGAGCAGTACTTC	CAISEPNPFYEQYF